This note documents a single T cell receptor beta chain sequence. Generated by immunoSEQ multiplex PCR, the TCRdb table keeps only in-frame clones and is missing some. The sample carries more than 30,000 clones, around 90% recorded once. This sample is part of a study of T cells in localized non-small cell lung cancer. Trimming left V 0 bases short and J 0 bases short, with 8 bases between. The CDR3 spans 15 residues. Germline-derived CDR1 and CDR2 are GTSNPN and SVGIG (reference sequence). This chain links TRBV30 with TRBJ1-4; D not certain. This sample comprised peripheral blood mononuclear cells, obtained before any cancer treatment. This sequence originates from a woman aged 35 to 70 with stage III lung adenocarcinoma. The CDR3 loop reads CAWSVRVSTNEKLFF. The CDR3 DNA follows: TGTGCCTGGAGTGTAAGGGTCTCAACTAATGAAAAACTGTTTTTT.